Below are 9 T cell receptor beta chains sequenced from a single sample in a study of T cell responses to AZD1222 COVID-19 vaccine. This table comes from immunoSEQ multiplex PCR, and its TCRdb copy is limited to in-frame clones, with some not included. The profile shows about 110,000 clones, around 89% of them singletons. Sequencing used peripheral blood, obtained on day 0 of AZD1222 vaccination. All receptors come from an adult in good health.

CDR3 in DNA: TGCGCCAGCAGCTTAGCAGGTCTGGAAAACACCATATATTTT. Amino acid sequence: CASSLAGLENTIYF. The chain couples TRBV5-1 to TRBJ1-3, with unresolved D. V lost 2 bases and J lost 6, with 12 bases in between. CDR1 and CDR2 from the germline V gene are SGHRS and YFSETQ. The CDR3 has 14 residues.

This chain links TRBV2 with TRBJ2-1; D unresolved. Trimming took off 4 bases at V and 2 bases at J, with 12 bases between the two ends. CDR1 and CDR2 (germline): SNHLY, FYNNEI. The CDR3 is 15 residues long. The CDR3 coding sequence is TGTGCCAGCAGTGTAAATATCGCCACCTACAATGAGCAGTTCTTC. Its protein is CASSVNIATYNEQFF.

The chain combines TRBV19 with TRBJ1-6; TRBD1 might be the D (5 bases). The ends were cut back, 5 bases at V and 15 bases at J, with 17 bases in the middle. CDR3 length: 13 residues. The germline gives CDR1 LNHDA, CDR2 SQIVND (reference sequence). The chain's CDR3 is CASSDGTASLLHF. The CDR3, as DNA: TGTGCCAGTAGTGATGGGACCGCGTCCCTCCTCCACTTT.

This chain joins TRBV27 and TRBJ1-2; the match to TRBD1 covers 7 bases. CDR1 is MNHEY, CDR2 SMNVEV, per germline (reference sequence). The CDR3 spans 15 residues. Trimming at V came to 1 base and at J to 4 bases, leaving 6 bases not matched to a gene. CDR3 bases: TGTGCCAGCAGTTTATGGGCAGGGGGACTCTATGGCTACACCTTC. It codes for CASSLWAGGLYGYTF.

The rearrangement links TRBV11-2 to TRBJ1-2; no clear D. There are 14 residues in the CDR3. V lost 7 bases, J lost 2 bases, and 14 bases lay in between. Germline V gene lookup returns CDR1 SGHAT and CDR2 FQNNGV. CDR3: CASNQDVQNYGYTF. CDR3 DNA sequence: TGTGCCAGCAACCAAGACGTTCAGAACTATGGCTACACCTTC.

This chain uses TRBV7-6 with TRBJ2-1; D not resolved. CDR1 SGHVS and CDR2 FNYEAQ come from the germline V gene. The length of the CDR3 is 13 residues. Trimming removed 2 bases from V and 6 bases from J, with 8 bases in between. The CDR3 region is CASSLSSGNEQFF. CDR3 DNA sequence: TGTGCCAGCAGCTTAAGTAGTGGCAATGAGCAGTTCTTC.

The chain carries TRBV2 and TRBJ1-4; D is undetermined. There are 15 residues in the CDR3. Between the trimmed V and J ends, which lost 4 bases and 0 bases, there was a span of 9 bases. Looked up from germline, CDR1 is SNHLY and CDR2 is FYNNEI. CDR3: CASSGNSATNEKLFF. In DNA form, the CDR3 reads TGTGCCAGCAGTGGAAACAGTGCAACTAATGAAAAACTGTTTTTT.

In nucleotides, the CDR3 is TGCAGCGTTGAGGGTTCGCCAGGCGAGCAGTACTTC. Protein product: CSVEGSPGEQYF. The V call is TRBV29-1, the J call TRBJ2-7; unclear D gene. With 3 bases removed from V and 6 bases from J, the gap between germline ends came to 12 bases. This CDR3 is 12 amino acids long. Germline loops: CDR1 SQVTM, CDR2 ANQGSEA.

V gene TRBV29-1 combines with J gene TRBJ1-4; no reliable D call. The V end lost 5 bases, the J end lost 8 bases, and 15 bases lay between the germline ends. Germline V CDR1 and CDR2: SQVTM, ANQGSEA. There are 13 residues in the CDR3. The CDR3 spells CSVRGRQVEKLFF. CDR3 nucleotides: TGCAGCGTTCGCGGAAGGCAGGTCGAAAAACTGTTTTTT.